This T cell receptor beta chain is from a study of blood T cell repertoires in COVID-19 (dated by TCRdb to 2018 to 2020). For the study in its entirety: Samples from collaborators originated in the United States, Italy and Spain and spanned both the acute and convalescent phases of COVID-19. The prospective study material was composed of cDNA or gDNA derived from T cells, B-cell-depleted T cells, or PBMCs. Deeply sampled blood TCRbeta repertoires from subjects exposed to, actively infected with, or recovered from COVID-19 were included in the dataset. The repertoires were released in a freely available public database meant as a resource for research on the immune response to SARS-CoV-2. The samples were drawn from two sources: the first 160 participants of the ongoing ImmuneRACE study, and approximately 1,300 subjects contributed by 6 global collaborators. A de-identified subject ID, COVID-19 status, age in years and sex were almost always included in the sample metadata. HLA class I and class II types, where available, came from metadata supplied by the sample provider rather than from assay-based typing.

TCRbeta CDR3 regions were amplified from genomic DNA using the immunoSEQ Assay, a bias-controlled multiplex PCR. The source study handled its data this way. The number of nucleated cells in each sample was estimated by amplification of reference gene primers within the assay. Sequence reads were collapsed and filtered to measure the absolute abundance of every unique TCRbeta CDR3 rearrangement. Productive Simpson clonality was computed per sample as the square root of Simpson's diversity index over productive rearrangements. As stored in TCRdb, this immuneACCESS dataset retains in-frame rearrangements with V and J assigned. A fraction of the clones does not appear; measured against another copy, unresolved V genes explain less than half of the discrepancy, and the remainder lacks a known reason. The V and J calls and clone size are taken from that table; D and trimming were inferred from the DNA. For this sample there are about 190,000 clones; more than 75% appear just once. Of the sample, roughly 4.7% is held by the ten largest clones.

Study-wide findings and limitations: The amount of clinical and demographic metadata varied by source and participant and was provided uncurated.

Of note for this clone: Its antigen is not yet known. No qualities accompany the bases; no much larger clone lies one base away.

The collaborating institutions used their own protocols to collect whole blood in K2EDTA tubes. For TCRbeta analysis, collaborators shipped samples as frozen whole blood, isolated PBMCs, or DNA extracted from either of those sample types. What was sequenced was peripheral blood. The TCR originated in a human donor in a cohort sampled during active COVID-19.

The CDR3 is CASSFQPGNEQFF. The DNA reads TGCGCCAGCAGCTTTCAGCCGGGGAATGAGCAGTTCTTC. The V and J segments used are TRBV5-1 and TRBJ2-1; the D region possibly corresponds to TRBD2 (5 bases align). Measured from the cysteine to the phenylalanine, the CDR3 is 13 residues long. The entry retains the CDR3 DNA only, 39 bases that are in frame from base 1. The germline V gene supplies CDR1 SGHRS and CDR2 YFSETQ. The V end loses 2 bases and the J end loses 7 bases, and a stretch of 10 bases separates them.